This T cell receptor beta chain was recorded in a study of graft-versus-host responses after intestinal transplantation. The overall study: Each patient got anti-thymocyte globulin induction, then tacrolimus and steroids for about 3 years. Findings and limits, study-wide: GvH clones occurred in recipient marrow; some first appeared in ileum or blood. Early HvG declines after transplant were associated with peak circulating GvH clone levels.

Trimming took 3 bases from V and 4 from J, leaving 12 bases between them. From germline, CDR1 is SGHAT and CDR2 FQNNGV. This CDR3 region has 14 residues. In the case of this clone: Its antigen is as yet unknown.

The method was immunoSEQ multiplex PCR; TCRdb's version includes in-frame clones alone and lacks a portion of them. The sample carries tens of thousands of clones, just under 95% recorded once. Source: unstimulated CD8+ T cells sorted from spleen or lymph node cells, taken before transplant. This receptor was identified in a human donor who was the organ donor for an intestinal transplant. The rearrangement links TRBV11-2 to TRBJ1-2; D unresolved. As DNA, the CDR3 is TGTGCCAGCAGCTTGGACTCTAACGCCTATGGCTACACCTTC. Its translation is CASSLDSNAYGYTF.